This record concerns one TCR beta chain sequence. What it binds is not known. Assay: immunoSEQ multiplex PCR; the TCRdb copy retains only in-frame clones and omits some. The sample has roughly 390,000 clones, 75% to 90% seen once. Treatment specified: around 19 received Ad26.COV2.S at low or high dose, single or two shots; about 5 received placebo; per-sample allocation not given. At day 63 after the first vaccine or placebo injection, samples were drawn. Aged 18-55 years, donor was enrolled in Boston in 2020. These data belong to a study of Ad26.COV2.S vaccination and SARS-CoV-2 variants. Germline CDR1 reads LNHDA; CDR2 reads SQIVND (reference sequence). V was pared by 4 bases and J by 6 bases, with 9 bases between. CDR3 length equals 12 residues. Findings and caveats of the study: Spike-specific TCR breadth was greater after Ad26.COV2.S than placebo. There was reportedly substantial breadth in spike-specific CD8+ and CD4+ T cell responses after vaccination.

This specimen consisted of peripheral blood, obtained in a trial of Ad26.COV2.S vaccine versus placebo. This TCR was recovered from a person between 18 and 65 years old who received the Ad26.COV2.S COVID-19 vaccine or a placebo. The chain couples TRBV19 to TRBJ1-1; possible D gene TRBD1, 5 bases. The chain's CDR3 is CASSRQRAEAFF. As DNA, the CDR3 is TGTGCCAGTAGTAGACAGAGAGCTGAAGCTTTCTTT.